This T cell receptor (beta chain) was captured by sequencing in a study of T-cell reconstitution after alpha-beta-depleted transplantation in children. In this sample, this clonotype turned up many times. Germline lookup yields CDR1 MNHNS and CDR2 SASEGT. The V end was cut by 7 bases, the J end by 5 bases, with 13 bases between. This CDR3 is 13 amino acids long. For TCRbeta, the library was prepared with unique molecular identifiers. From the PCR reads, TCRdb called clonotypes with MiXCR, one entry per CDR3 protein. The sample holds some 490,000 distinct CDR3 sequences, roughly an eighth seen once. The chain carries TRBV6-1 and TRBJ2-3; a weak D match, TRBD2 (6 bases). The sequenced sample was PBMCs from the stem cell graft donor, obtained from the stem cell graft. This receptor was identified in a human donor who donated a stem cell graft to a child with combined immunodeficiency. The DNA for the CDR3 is TGTGCCAGCAATAGGGGTAGCGGAGATACGCAGTATTTT. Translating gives CASNRGSGDTQYF.